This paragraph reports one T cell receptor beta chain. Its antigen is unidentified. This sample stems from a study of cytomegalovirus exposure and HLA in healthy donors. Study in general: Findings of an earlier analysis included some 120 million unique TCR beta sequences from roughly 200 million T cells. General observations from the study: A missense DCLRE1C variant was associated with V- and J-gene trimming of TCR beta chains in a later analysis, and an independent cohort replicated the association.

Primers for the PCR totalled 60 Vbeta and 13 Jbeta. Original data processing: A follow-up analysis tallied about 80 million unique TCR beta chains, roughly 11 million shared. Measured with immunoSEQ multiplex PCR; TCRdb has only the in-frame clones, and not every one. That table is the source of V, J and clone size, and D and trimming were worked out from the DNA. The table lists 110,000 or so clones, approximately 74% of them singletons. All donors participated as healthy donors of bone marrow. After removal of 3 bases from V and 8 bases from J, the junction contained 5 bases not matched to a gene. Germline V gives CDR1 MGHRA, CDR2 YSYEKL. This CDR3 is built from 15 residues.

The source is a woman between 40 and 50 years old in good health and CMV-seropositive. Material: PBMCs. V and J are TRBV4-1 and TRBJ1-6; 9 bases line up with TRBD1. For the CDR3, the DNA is TGCGCCAGCAGCCAGACGGGACAGGGTGATTCACCCCTCCACTTT. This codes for CASSQTGQGDSPLHF.